This T cell receptor beta chain was retrieved from a study of molecular identifiers for immune sequencing clone quantification (dated by TCRdb to between 2017 and 2018). In the study overall: For a replicate experiment, RNA from around 20,000 or 99,000 naive CD8 T cells was divided into five aliquots, of which four were sequenced. This methods study used CD8 T cells to benchmark TCR RNA copy counting and molecular-identifier clustering-based TCR repertoire sequencing (MIDCIRS). General conclusions and limits of the study: Clones above 20 RNA copies held over 97% of molecules in CMV-specific effector cells but under 1% in naive cells. Modeling indicated roughly 3.2 TCR RNA copies recovered per cell, compared with 9.5 to 10 by digital PCR, which implies a capture efficiency of approximately 30%. The sizes of highly expanded clones could end up underestimated when identical TCR molecules share a barcode. When barcode sub-clustering was left out, chimeric consensus sequences inflated TCR diversity, with chimeras reaching as high as 47%. Spiked-in Jurkat TCR RNA (approximately 10 copies' worth), which is not part of the donor repertoire, was contained in the naive libraries. Spiked-in Jurkat TCR RNA equivalent to a single cell was reported to be detectable even among 850,000 to 1,000,000 naive CD8 T cells.

Counted from cysteine to phenylalanine, this CDR3 has 13 amino acids. Of all the DNA, just the CDR3 is kept, 39 bases in frame from base 1. The junction shows trimming of 10 bases on V and 3 bases on J, plus 16 bases between the germline ends. CDR1 MDHEN and CDR2 SYDVKM were looked up in the germline V gene. About this clonotype: Its target antigen remains unknown. Per-base qualities were not stored, and no clone one base away is much larger.

Naive CD8 T cell libraries were made from approximately 20,000 to 1,000,000 sorted cells using 10%, 30% or 50% of purified RNA. Naive CD8 T cells, defined as CD8+CD4-CCR7+CD45RA+, were FACS-sorted into RLT Plus buffer on a BD FACSAria II. To test detection sensitivity, Jurkat RNA equal to ten TCR copies was added to samples of about 17,000-1,100,000 naive CD8 T cells. Enrichment of CD8 T cells was performed with RosetteSep CD8+ T Cell Enrichment Cocktail and Ficoll-Paque, after which ACK red cell lysis was carried out. The protocol used for the library was PCR. Sequenced on a NextSeq 500. Bulk TCR libraries were made following a previously described method, with the TCR primers given in Table S5. Purification of total RNA was performed with the Qiagen AllPrep DNA/RNA kit. Before analysis, reads from multiple sequencing runs of the same library were pooled. Processing in the source paper ran as follows. Reads were retained only if the reads had an exact TCR constant sequence, and the retained reads were trimmed to 150 nt and grouped according to their 12-nt molecular barcodes. Reads in each barcode group were sub-clustered using a 15% Levenshtein threshold, and a quality-weighted consensus sequence was built for each RNA molecule. Non-functional sequences were excluded, and lower-count sequences lying one edit away from another sequence were also excluded. Barcode sub-clusters with fewer than 20% of the maximum read count were removed, based on fitting two negative binomial distributions. TCRdb reanalyzed the raw reads on its own, using fastp at Q25 for trimming and MiXCR for clone calling, and kept in-frame beta chains. Rows with one shared CDR3 protein collapse into an entry with the most common genes and DNA. The authors' filters were not applied to this entry. Present in this sample are more than 450,000 distinct CDR3 sequences, approximately 25% of which were seen just once. The ten top clones hold roughly 0.79% of the sample.

Specimen: naive CD8+ T cells from blood, with Jurkat cell RNA spiked in. This specimen's cell subset or site label, per the study, means: FACS-sorted CD8+CD4-CCR7+CD45RA+ naive T cells. The sequence joins TRBV28 to TRBJ2-7, with no reliable assignment of the D segment. This clonotype was obtained from a human donor in good health. Some libraries in this study had Jurkat cell RNA spiked in. The nucleotide sequence is TGTGCCACTAATCACAAAGGGATCTACGAGCAGTACTTC. Its translation reads: CATNHKGIYEQYF.